A single sample is the source of the 32 T cell receptor beta chains below, sequenced in a study of T cell responses to AZD1222 COVID-19 vaccine. The method was immunoSEQ multiplex PCR; TCRdb's version includes in-frame clones alone and lacks a portion of them. The profile covers over 130,000 clones, with 90% appearing a single time and around 1.6% taken by the ten largest. The sample in question was peripheral blood, obtained 28 days after the second AZD1222 dose. The receptors were sampled from an adult who received the AZD1222 COVID-19 vaccine.

The CDR3 spells CASSRGQGPYNEQFF. The CDR3 nucleotides read TGTGCCAGCAGCCGGGGGCAGGGCCCTTACAATGAGCAGTTCTTC. V is TRBV6-2 or TRBV6-3 and J is TRBJ2-1; D tentatively fits TRBD1 or TRBD2 (6 bases each). Trimming stripped 6 bases from V and 4 bases from J, with 16 bases between. The CDR3 sequence is 15 residues long. The germline V gene has CDR1 MNHEY and CDR2 SVGEGT.

This chain uses TRBV6-5 with TRBJ2-1; TRBD1 agrees at 11 bases. The CDR3 extends over 15 amino acids. Trimming took 2 bases from V and 6 from J; bases not matched to a gene: 3. Per the germline V gene, CDR1 is MNHEY and CDR2 is SVGAGI. This CDR3 reads CASSYGTGGTNEQFF. CDR3 bases: TGTGCCAGCAGTTACGGGACAGGGGGGACCAATGAGCAGTTCTTC.

Here the CDR3 DNA reads TGTGCCAGCAGCGTATCGTACCGGGACTTCAAGTGGTATGGCTACACCTTC. Protein: CASSVSYRDFKWYGYTF. The chain links TRBV7-2 to TRBJ1-2, with D possibly matching TRBD1 (5 bases). Germline V CDR1 and CDR2: SGHTA, FQGNSA. The V end lost 5 bases, the J end lost 5 bases, and 24 bases lay between the germline ends. The CDR3 is 17 residues long.

V is TRBV2 and J is TRBJ2-1; D not resolved. Per the germline V gene, CDR1 is SNHLY and CDR2 is FYNNEI. CDR3 size: 13 residues. The ends were cut back, 3 bases at V and 6 bases at J, with 9 bases in the middle. CDR3 sequence (DNA): TGTGCCAGCAGTGACCCTTCAATCAATGAGCAGTTCTTC. It yields the protein CASSDPSINEQFF.

The chain couples TRBV11-2 to TRBJ2-7; maybe TRBD1 (5 bases). Germline CDR1 reads SGHAT; CDR2 reads FQNNGV. CDR3 length equals 14 residues. V lost 1 base to trimming and J lost 5 bases, with 12 bases between them. The CDR3, as DNA: TGTGCCAGCAGCTTAGGGGGCCCTTTGGACGAGCAGTACTTC. This gives the protein CASSLGGPLDEQYF.

The chain has TRBV12-3 or TRBV12-4 and TRBJ2-6; no definite D call. The CDR3 sequence is 13 residues long. V dropped 8 bases and J dropped 0 bases, with 5 bases sitting between them. The CDR3: CASSISGANVLTF. The CDR3 DNA reads as TGTGCCAGCTCGATCTCTGGGGCCAACGTCCTGACTTTC.

This chain uses TRBV30 with TRBJ1-2; D call uncertain. Germline V gene lookup returns CDR1 GTSNPN and CDR2 SVGIG (reference sequence). Trimming pared 2 bases from V and 3 bases from J, leaving 10 bases between. The CDR3 has 13 amino acids. The CDR3 region is CAWSKASDYGYTF. The CDR3 coding sequence is TGTGCCTGGAGTAAGGCGTCAGACTATGGCTACACCTTC.

In DNA form, the CDR3 reads TGTGCCAGCAGCCAAGATACACGGACCGGACTAGCGGGAGGACGCGAGCAGTACTTC. This gives the protein CASSQDTRTGLAGGREQYF. The J gene is TRBJ2-7, the V gene TRBV3-1 (or the pseudogene TRBV3-2); 14 bases are shared with TRBD2. CDR3 size: 19 residues. V shed 0 bases and J 6 bases; nucleotides not matched to a gene: 13. Germline CDR1 reads LGHDT; CDR2 reads YNNKEL (reference sequence).

The chain joins TRBV29-1 to TRBJ2-2; possible D gene TRBD2, 5 bases. This CDR3 region has 11 residues. CDR1 is SQVTM, CDR2 ANQGSEA, per germline. The germline V and J ends were trimmed by 7 bases and 6 bases, with 9 bases remaining between them. The CDR3 region has the DNA TGCAGCGGCCGGGGATCCGGGGAGCTGTTTTTT. It codes for CSGRGSGELFF.

CDR3 in DNA: TGCGCCAGCAGCCAAGTTTCTCTAGCGGGAGGGGCCTACGAGCAGTACTTC. Translated, it gives CASSQVSLAGGAYEQYF. The V and J genes are TRBV4-1 and TRBJ2-7, with 12 positions matching TRBD2. The CDR3 consists of 17 residues. Germline V gives CDR1 MGHRA, CDR2 YSYEKL. V gave up 1 base and J gave up 2 bases; unmatched junction bases: 6.

This clone has only a few counts. Different DNA sequences within this sample yield the same CDR3. V is TRBV5-1 and J is TRBJ1-2; 9 bases fit TRBD1. The germline V gene has CDR1 SGHRS and CDR2 YFSETQ. V gave up 0 bases and J gave up 8 bases; unmatched junction bases: 5. The CDR3 covers 14 residues. The CDR3 is CASSLGGTGYGYTF. CDR3 bases: TGCGCCAGCAGCTTGGGAGGGACAGGGTACGGCTACACCTTC.

This sequence joins TRBV7-2 and TRBJ2-2; D call uncertain. The V gene's germline CDR1 is SGHTA and CDR2 FQGNSA. V gave up 1 base and J gave up 4 bases, with 13 bases separating them. CDR3 length: 16 amino acids. The DNA of the CDR3 is TGTGCCAGCAGCTTAGTAGGGAATCAACCCACCGGGGAGCTGTTTTTT. Protein: CASSLVGNQPTGELFF.

V is TRBV5-1 and J is TRBJ2-1; 12 bases are a match to TRBD2. V lost 4 bases to trimming and J lost 6 bases; unmatched junction nucleotides: 5. The length of the CDR3 is 15 residues. Germline CDR1 and CDR2: SGHRS and YFSETQ. CDR3 DNA: TGCGCCAGCAGCAAACTGACTAGCGGGAGCAATGAGCAGTTCTTC. Protein product: CASSKLTSGSNEQFF.

The chain employs TRBV29-1 and TRBJ2-2, with 10 bases that match TRBD2. The germline V gene has CDR1 SQVTM and CDR2 ANQGSEA. The CDR3 extends over 14 amino acids. The V segment lost 4 bases and the J segment 5 bases; nucleotides outside the gene matches: 4. CDR3 coding DNA: TGCAGCGTTGGAACTAGCGGGGAAACCGGGGAGCTGTTTTTT. As protein: CSVGTSGETGELFF.

The chain recombines TRBV12-3 or TRBV12-4 with TRBJ1-1; D unclear. CDR3 length equals 13 residues. Trimming shortened V by 2 bases and J by 4 bases, and 8 bases separated the two germline ends. CDR3 residues: CASSLRVGTEAFF. CDR3 nucleotide sequence: TGTGCCAGCAGTTTAAGGGTGGGCACTGAAGCTTTCTTT.

The rearrangement uses TRBV28 and TRBJ1-1; 7 bases line up with TRBD1. The CDR3 is made up of 15 amino acids. The germline CDR1 and CDR2 sequences are MDHEN and SYDVKM. V lost 6 bases to trimming and J lost 1 base; unmatched junction nucleotides: 8. DNA for the CDR3: TGTGCCAGCAGCTACCCGGACAGGCCGAACACTGAAGCTTTCTTT. As protein: CASSYPDRPNTEAFF.

The CDR3 loop is CASSPGSQPQHF. CDR3 nucleotides: TGTGCCAGCTCCCCCGGTAGTCAGCCCCAGCATTTT. The V call is TRBV18, the J call TRBJ1-5; D unclear. Looked up from germline, CDR1 is KGHSH and CDR2 is LQKENI. With 6 bases removed from V and 6 bases from J, the gap between germline ends came to 9 bases. CDR3 length equals 12 residues.

The V gene is TRBV5-1, the J gene TRBJ2-2, with a weak D call TRBD1 (6 bases). V was trimmed by 5 bases and J by 3 bases, leaving 17 bases between them. CDR3 length: 16 amino acids. Germline loops: CDR1 SGHRS, CDR2 YFSETQ. The CDR3 sequence: CASRPPGTPYTGELFF. DNA of the CDR3: TGCGCCAGCAGACCCCCGGGGACACCATACACCGGGGAGCTGTTTTTT.

The chain couples TRBV30 to TRBJ1-6, with D perhaps TRBD1 (5 bases). CDR3 length: 13 amino acids. The germline CDR1 and CDR2 sequences are GTSNPN and SVGIG (reference sequence). The germline V and J ends were trimmed by 5 bases and 5 bases, with 10 bases remaining between them. The CDR3 sequence: CAWAGSNNSPLHF. The CDR3 coding sequence is TGTGCCTGGGCAGGGTCAAATAATTCACCCCTCCACTTT. Supplemented by reference TRBV30 and TRBJ1-6, the full variable domain reads SQTIHQWPATLVQPVGSPLSLECTVEGTSNPNLYWYRQAAGRGLQLLFYSVGIGQISSEVPQNLSASRPQDRQFILSSKKLLLSDSGFYLCAWAGSNNSPLHFGNGTRLTVT.

The chain uses TRBV6-5 and TRBJ1-2, with unresolved D. The germline V and J ends were trimmed by 5 bases and 2 bases, with 15 bases remaining between them. Germline V gene sequence: CDR1 MNHEY, CDR2 SVGAGI. The CDR3 covers 15 residues. CDR3 DNA sequence: TGTGCCAGCAGTCAACGTACGGCCGTGAACTATGGCTACACCTTC. Translated, it gives CASSQRTAVNYGYTF.

This clone was picked up a small number of times. The CDR3 spells CSVEIGGALHF. The CDR3 bases are TGCAGCGTTGAAATAGGCGGGGCCCTCCACTTT. J is TRBJ1-6 and V is TRBV29-1; D is unresolved. Germline CDR1 reads SQVTM; CDR2 reads ANQGSEA. The CDR3 sequence is 11 residues long. V lost 2 bases to trimming and J lost 14 bases, with 10 bases between them.

The gene calls are TRBV6-2 or TRBV6-3 and TRBJ2-3, with TRBD2 matching over 16 bases. V lost 6 bases and J lost 4; bases outside the gene matches: 10. CDR1 is MNHEY and CDR2 is SVGEGT in the germline V gene. The CDR3 has 18 amino acids. CDR3 nucleotides: TGTGCCAGCAGACCTCAGATGGGACTAGCGGGAGGGGCAGATACGCAGTATTTT. Translation: CASRPQMGLAGGADTQYF.

The chain is built from TRBV10-3 and TRBJ1-1; D remains unclear. The length of the CDR3 is 14 residues. In germline, CDR1 is ENHRY, CDR2 SYGVKD. The V end was cut by 7 bases, the J end by 1 base, with 13 bases between. The DNA of the CDR3 is TGTGCCATCACCGACCGGGAGGCGAACACTGAAGCTTTCTTT. This sequence encodes CAITDREANTEAFF.

The J gene is TRBJ2-7, the V gene TRBV21-1; TRBD1 is taken as the D call from the table, unchecked against the DNA. TRBV21-1 is shown as a pseudogene. CDR3 length: 16 residues. The CDR3 region is CASSKRGRDSSYEQYV. In DNA form, the CDR3 reads TGTGCCAGCAGCAAACGCGGTCGGGACAGCTCCTACGAGCAGTACGTC.

The rearrangement uses TRBV28 and TRBJ1-2; 7 bases agree with TRBD1. In germline, CDR1 is MDHEN, CDR2 SYDVKM. The CDR3 consists of 15 residues. V shed 5 bases, J shed 7 bases, and the junction held 13 bases outside the gene matches. The CDR3 sequence: CASSNPRGGPGGYTF. CDR3 DNA: TGTGCCAGCAGTAACCCCAGGGGGGGGCCCGGTGGCTACACCTTC.

The V gene is TRBV10-3, the J gene TRBJ2-2, with TRBD2 matching over 8 bases. V was pared by 5 bases and J by 6 bases, with 8 bases of the junction left unmatched. CDR1 is ENHRY, CDR2 SYGVKD, per germline. The CDR3 is made up of 15 amino acids. The CDR3: CAISSLTGGSGELFF. The CDR3 DNA sequence: TGTGCCATCAGTTCTCTCACGGGAGGGTCCGGGGAGCTGTTTTTT.

This chain joins TRBV27 and TRBJ1-5; 8 bases map to TRBD1. Per germline, CDR1 MNHEY and CDR2 SMNVEV (reference sequence). The ends lost 3 bases at V and 2 bases at J; junction bases unmatched: 3. The CDR3 runs to 15 residues. CDR3 region: CASSFGGQGNQPQHF. CDR3 nucleotides: TGTGCCAGCAGTTTTGGGGGACAGGGCAATCAGCCCCAGCATTTT.

The V gene is TRBV7-2, the J gene TRBJ1-2; D is uncertain. Germline V gene lookup returns CDR1 SGHTA and CDR2 FQGNSA. V was pared by 3 bases and J by 10 bases, with 15 bases between. The CDR3 consists of 13 residues. The DNA for the CDR3 is TGTGCCAGCAGCTTCGGACCCTCCGCTTACTACACCTTC. This encodes CASSFGPSAYYTF.

Regarding this clone: The sample contains more than one DNA sequence encoding this CDR3. V gene TRBV28 combines with J gene TRBJ1-1, with D uncertain. Trimming cost V 2 bases and J 0 bases, with 7 bases left between them. This CDR3 comprises 14 residues. The germline V gene encodes CDR1 MDHEN and CDR2 SYDVKM. The CDR3 loop is CASSLPGMNTEAFF. The CDR3 DNA follows: TGTGCCAGCAGTTTACCAGGTATGAACACTGAAGCTTTCTTT. Variable domain in full (rest from reference TRBV28 and TRBJ1-1): DVKVTQSSRYLVKRTGEKVFLECVQDMDHENMFWYRQDPGLGLRLIYFSYDVKMKEKGDIPEGYSVSREKKERFSLILESASTNQTSMYLCASSLPGMNTEAFFGQGTRLTVV.

In DNA form, the CDR3 reads TGTGCCAGCAGCCATTACGACGGGGCAAGGGGGGATACGCAGTATTTT. Its protein product is CASSHYDGARGDTQYF. The rearrangement uses TRBV3-1 (or the pseudogene TRBV3-2) and TRBJ2-3; a weak D match, TRBD1 (6 bases). CDR3 length: 16 residues. Trimming took 3 bases from V and 6 from J, leaving 19 bases between them. Germline assignment: CDR1 LGHDT and CDR2 YNNKEL (reference sequence).

The chain carries TRBV9 and TRBJ2-1; tentatively, D is TRBD2 (5 bases). The length of the CDR3 is 14 residues. Germline CDR1 is SGDLS and CDR2 is YYNGEE. The germline V and J ends were trimmed by 1 base and 6 bases, with 11 bases remaining between them. The CDR3 DNA reads as TGTGCCAGCAGCGTACAGTCCGCGGGCAATGAGCAGTTCTTC. Residues: CASSVQSAGNEQFF.

The V and J genes are TRBV30 and TRBJ1-5; 9 positions match TRBD1. Germline V gene sequence: CDR1 GTSNPN, CDR2 SVGIG (reference sequence). V shed 2 bases and J 6 bases; nucleotides not matched to a gene: 5. The CDR3 length is 14 residues. The CDR3 sequence is CAWSTGQGLQPQHF. The CDR3 DNA reads as TGTGCCTGGAGTACGGGACAGGGACTTCAGCCCCAGCATTTT.